The source of this T cell receptor beta chain is a study of blood T cell repertoires in COVID-19 (dated by TCRdb to the early 2020s). Some background on the complete study: Samples covering the acute and convalescent phases of COVID-19 were provided by collaborators in the United States, Italy and Spain. The samples were drawn from two sources: the first 160 participants of the ongoing ImmuneRACE study, and 1,000 to 1,500 subjects contributed by 6 global collaborators. HLA class I and class II types, where available, came from metadata supplied by the sample provider rather than from assay-based typing. The prospective study material was composed of cDNA or gDNA derived from T cells, B-cell-depleted T cells, or PBMCs. A freely available public database, intended as a resource for researchers studying the immune response to SARS-CoV-2, is where the repertoires were released. Deeply sampled blood TCRbeta repertoires from subjects exposed to, actively infected with, or recovered from COVID-19 were included in the dataset. Nearly every sample came with metadata listing a de-identified subject ID, COVID-19 status, age in years and sex. General findings and caveats noted by the study authors: The amount of clinical and demographic metadata varied by source and participant and was provided uncurated.

TCRbeta CDR3 regions were amplified from genomic DNA using the immunoSEQ Assay, a bias-controlled multiplex PCR. The authors processed their data as follows. The number of nucleated cells in each sample was estimated by amplification of reference gene primers within the assay. Sequence reads were collapsed and filtered to measure the absolute abundance of every unique TCRbeta CDR3 rearrangement. Productive Simpson clonality was computed per sample as the square root of Simpson's diversity index over productive rearrangements. Not all clones reach the TCRdb copy of this immuneACCESS table, which keeps in-frame sequences only. Checked studies attribute under half of the gap to unresolved V genes and leave the rest unexplained. D and trimming were read from the DNA, whereas the V and J calls and clone size are those reported in that table. The sample includes about 70,000 clones, with 80% to 90% observed a single time. The ten largest clones add up to approximately 11% of the sample.

Whole blood was collected in K2EDTA tubes by collaborating institutions according to the institutions' own protocols. For TCRbeta analysis, collaborator samples were shipped as frozen whole blood, as isolated PBMCs, or as DNA extracted from either sample type. About this clone: It lacks a known antigen. It has no much larger one-base neighbor in the sample; base qualities were not kept.

The CDR3 starts with the cysteine, ends with the phenylalanine, and has 18 residues. This entry keeps only the CDR3 DNA: 54 bases, framed from base 1. For CDR1 and CDR2, the germline V gene lists SGHVS and FQNEAQ. V has 4 bases trimmed and J has 0 bases trimmed; junction bases matching no gene number 7. This receptor was identified in a woman aged 18-30 years with acute or convalescent COVID-19. Sequencing was done on a sample of peripheral blood. Recombination linked TRBV7-8 to TRBJ2-7; 15 nucleotides in the junction match TRBD2. For the CDR3, the sequence is CASSSGTSGGTSSYEQYF. In nucleotide form, the sequence is TGTGCCAGCAGCTCCGGGACTAGCGGGGGGACCAGCTCCTACGAGCAGTACTTC.